This is a list of T cell receptor beta chains from one sample in a study of human T cells and chemical hapten exposure. TCRdb re-called the RACE reads through MiXCR, storing one row per CDR3 protein. The sample carries about 80,000 distinct CDR3 sequences, 12% to 15% recorded once. Source: whole blood, taken in connection with sensitization to the hapten diphenylcyclopropenone (DPC). The receptors stem from a woman aged 45 to 65 with alopecia areata. Some clones in this sample may be carry-over from other donors' samples. Both conserved end residues are part of each CDR3. Each record gives: J gene, D gene, clone size, V gene, CDR3 DNA, CDR3 protein. D genes are given only for firm matches. Clone size is given for some rows only: seen once, a few or many times, or a class if the clone is expanded.

TRBJ1-4,-,many,TRBV7-2,TGTGCCAGCAGCCTATACGGGGGTCTTTCTAATGAAAAACTGTTTTTT,CASSLYGGLSNEKLFF
TRBJ1-1,TRBD1,-,TRBV7-6,TGTGCCAGCAGCCCCTGGACCGGGACAGGGAGCACTGAAGCTTTCTTT,CASSPWTGTGSTEAFF
TRBJ2-3,-,once,TRBV5-6,TGTGCCAGCAGCTCACTACAGGGAGGAGATACGCAGTATTTT,CASSSLQGGDTQYF
TRBJ2-2,TRBD1,few,TRBV2,TGTGCCAGCAGTGATTTTGTCCCAGGGGGGAACACCGGGGAGCTGTTTTTT,CASSDFVPGGNTGELFF
TRBJ1-6,TRBD1,-,TRBV5-1,TGCGCCAGCCGCGACAGGGACAGTTCACCCCTCCACTTT,CASRDRDSSPLHF
TRBJ1-4,-,few,TRBV12-3/TRBV12-4,TGTGCCAGCAGTCGTTCCAATGAAAAACTGTTTTTT,CASSRSNEKLFF
TRBJ1-4,TRBD1,-,TRBV27,TGTGCCAGCAGTTGGACAGGGGCGTCGAATGAAAAACTGTTTTTT,CASSWTGASNEKLFF
TRBJ1-6,TRBD1,many,TRBV20-1,TGCAGTGCTACAGGGGGGAATTCACCCCTCCACTTT,CSATGGNSPLHF
TRBJ1-2,-,few,TRBV20-1,TGCAGTGCTAGAATGAGGCATGGCTACACCTTC,CSARMRHGYTF
TRBJ2-5,TRBD2,few,TRBV7-9,TGTGCCAGCAGCGTACTCGGACTAGCGGGAGAGACCCAGTACTTC,CASSVLGLAGETQYF
TRBJ2-7,TRBD1,many,TRBV11-2,TGTGCCAGCAGCCCGGGGCACAGGGGACCAATCTACGAGCAGTACTTC,CASSPGHRGPIYEQYF
TRBJ2-7,-,few,TRBV4-1,TGCGCCAGCAGCCAAGGTGGCTTTCGAGGGAGAGGAGGGGTGGAGCAGTACTTC,CASSQGGFRGRGGVEQYF
TRBJ2-5,-,-,TRBV2,TGTGCCAGCAGGAAGAATAGCGGAAAAGAGACCCAGTACTTC,CASRKNSGKETQYF